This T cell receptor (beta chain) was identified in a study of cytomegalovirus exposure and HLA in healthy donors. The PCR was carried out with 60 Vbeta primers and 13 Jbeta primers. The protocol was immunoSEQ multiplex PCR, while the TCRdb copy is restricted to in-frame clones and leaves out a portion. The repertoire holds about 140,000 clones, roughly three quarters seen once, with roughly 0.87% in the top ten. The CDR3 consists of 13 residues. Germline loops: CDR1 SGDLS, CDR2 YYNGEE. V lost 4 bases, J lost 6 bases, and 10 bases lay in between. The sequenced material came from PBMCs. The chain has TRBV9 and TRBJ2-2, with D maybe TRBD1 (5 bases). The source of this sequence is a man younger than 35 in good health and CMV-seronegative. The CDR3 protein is CASSRGWAGELFF. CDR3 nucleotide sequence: TGTGCCAGCAGCAGGGGTTGGGCCGGGGAGCTGTTTTTT.